This T cell receptor (beta chain) derives from a study of T-cell reconstitution after alpha-beta-depleted transplantation in children. The library targeted TCRbeta and was prepared with unique molecular identifiers. TCRdb reanalysed the PCR reads using MiXCR and keeps one entry per CDR3 protein. This sample has 480,000 or so distinct CDR3 sequences; 8% to 11% occur once, and the top ten carry around 2.2%. Germline lookup yields CDR1 SGHTA and CDR2 FQGNSA. The CDR3 has 12 amino acids. The V end lost 3 bases, the J end lost 6 bases, and 8 bases lay between the germline ends. Specimen: PBMCs, collected before TCRalphabeta/CD19-depleted stem cell transplant. V gene TRBV7-2 combines with J gene TRBJ2-5, with D possibly called TRBD1 or TRBD2 (5 bases each). The receptor's source is a child aged 2-15 years with inherited bone marrow failure, due to receive a stem cell transplant. The CDR3 DNA reads TGTGCCAGCAGCTTTAGGGGACAGACCCAGTACTTC. Translation gives CASSFRGQTQYF.